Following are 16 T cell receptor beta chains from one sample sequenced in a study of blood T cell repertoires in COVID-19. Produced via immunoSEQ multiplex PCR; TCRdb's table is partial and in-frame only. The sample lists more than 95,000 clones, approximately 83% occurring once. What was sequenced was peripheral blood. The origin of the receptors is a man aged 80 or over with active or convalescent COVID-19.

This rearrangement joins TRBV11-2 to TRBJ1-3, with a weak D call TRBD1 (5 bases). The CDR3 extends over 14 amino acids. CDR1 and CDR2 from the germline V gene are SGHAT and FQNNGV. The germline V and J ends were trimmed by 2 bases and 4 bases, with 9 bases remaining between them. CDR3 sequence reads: CASSLLGQGNTIYF. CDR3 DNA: TGTGCCAGCAGCTTATTGGGGCAAGGAAACACCATATATTTT.

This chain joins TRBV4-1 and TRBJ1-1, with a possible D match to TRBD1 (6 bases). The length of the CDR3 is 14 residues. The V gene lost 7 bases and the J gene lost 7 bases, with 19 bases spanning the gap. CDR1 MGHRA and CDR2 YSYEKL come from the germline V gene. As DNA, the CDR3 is TGCGCCAGCACCAACCCCGGGACAACCTATGAAGCTTTCTTT. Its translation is CASTNPGTTYEAFF.

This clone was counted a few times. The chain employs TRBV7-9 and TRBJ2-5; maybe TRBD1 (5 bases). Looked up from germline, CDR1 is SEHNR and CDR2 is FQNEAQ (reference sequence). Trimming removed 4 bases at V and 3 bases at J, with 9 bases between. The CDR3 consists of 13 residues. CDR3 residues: CASSSQGKETQYF. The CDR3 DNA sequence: TGTGCCAGCAGCTCCCAGGGCAAAGAGACCCAGTACTTC.

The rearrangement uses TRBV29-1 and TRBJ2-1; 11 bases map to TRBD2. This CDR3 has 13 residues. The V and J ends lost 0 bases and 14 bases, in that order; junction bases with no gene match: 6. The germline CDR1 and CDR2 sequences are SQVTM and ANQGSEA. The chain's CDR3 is CSVEDTSGSPKFF. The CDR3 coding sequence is TGCAGCGTTGAAGATACTAGCGGGAGTCCTAAGTTCTTC.

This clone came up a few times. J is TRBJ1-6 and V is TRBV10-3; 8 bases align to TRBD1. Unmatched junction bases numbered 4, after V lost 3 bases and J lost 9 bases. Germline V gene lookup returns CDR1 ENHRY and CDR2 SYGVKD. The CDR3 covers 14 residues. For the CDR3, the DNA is TGTGCCATCAGTGAATGGACAGGGATTTCACCCCTCCACTTT. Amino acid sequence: CAISEWTGISPLHF.

The CDR3 sequence: CASSYIQREAFF. CDR3 nucleotide sequence: TGTGCCAGCAGTTATATACAACGAGAAGCTTTCTTT. The chain combines TRBV6-1 with TRBJ1-1; D is undetermined. V shed 5 bases and J shed 8 bases, with 12 bases lying between them. This CDR3 is built from 12 residues. Germline V gene data show CDR1 as MNHNS and CDR2 as SASEGT.

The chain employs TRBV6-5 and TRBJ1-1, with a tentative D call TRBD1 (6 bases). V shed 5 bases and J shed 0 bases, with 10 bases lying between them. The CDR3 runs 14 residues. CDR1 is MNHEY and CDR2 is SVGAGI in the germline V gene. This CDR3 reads CASSTRGLNTEAFF. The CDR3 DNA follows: TGTGCCAGCAGTACCAGGGGATTGAACACTGAAGCTTTCTTT.

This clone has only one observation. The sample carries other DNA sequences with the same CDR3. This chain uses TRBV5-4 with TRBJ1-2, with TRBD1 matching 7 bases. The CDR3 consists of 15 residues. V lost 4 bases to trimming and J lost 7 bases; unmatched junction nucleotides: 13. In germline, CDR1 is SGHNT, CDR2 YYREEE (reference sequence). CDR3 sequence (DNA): TGTGCCAGCAGCACGTGGACAGGATCGGACGCTGGCTACACCTTC. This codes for CASSTWTGSDAGYTF.

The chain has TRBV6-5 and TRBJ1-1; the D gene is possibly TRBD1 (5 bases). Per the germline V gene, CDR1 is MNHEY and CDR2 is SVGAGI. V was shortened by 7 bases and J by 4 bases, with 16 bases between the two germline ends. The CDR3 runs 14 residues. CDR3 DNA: TGTGCCAGCACACCTCGCTCTACAGGCACTGAAGCTTTCTTT. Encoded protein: CASTPRSTGTEAFF.

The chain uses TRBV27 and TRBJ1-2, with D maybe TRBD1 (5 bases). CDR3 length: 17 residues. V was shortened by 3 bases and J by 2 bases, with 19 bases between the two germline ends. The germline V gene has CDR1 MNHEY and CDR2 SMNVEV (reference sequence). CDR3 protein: CASSFNPSWAGNYGYTF. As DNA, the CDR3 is TGTGCCAGCAGTTTTAACCCCTCCTGGGCAGGGAACTATGGCTACACCTTC.

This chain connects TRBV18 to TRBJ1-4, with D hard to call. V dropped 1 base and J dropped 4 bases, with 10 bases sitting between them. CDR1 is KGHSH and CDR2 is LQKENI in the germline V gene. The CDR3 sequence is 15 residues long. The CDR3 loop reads CASSPRVGRNEKLFF. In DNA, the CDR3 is TGTGCCAGCTCACCACGAGTCGGTCGTAATGAAAAACTGTTTTTT.

CDR3 protein: CASTRGPRGSPLHF. Written as DNA, the CDR3 is TGTGCCAGTACACGTGGACCCCGGGGTTCACCCCTCCACTTT. V and J are TRBV19 and TRBJ1-6; D is ambiguous. The CDR3 contains 14 residues. V gave up 7 bases and J gave up 9 bases, with 16 bases separating them. CDR1 is LNHDA, CDR2 SQIVND, per germline (reference sequence).

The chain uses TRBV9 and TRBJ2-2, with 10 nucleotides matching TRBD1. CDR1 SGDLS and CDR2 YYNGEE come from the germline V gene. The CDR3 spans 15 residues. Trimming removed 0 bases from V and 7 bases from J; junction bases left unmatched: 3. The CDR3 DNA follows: TGTGCCAGCAGCGTAGGCGGGACAGGGGTCGGGGAGCTGTTTTTT. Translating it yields CASSVGGTGVGELFF.

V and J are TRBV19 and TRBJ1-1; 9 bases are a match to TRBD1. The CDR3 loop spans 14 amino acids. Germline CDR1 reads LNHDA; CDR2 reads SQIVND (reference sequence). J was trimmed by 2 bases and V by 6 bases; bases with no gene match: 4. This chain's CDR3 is CASSYRGRNTEAFF. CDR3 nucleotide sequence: TGTGCCAGTAGCTACAGGGGGCGAAACACTGAAGCTTTCTTT. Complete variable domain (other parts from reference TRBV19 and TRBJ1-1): DGGITQSPKYLFRKEGQNVTLSCEQNLNHDAMYWYRQDPGQGLRLIYYSQIVNDFQKGDIAEGYSVSREKKESFPLTVTSAQKNPTAFYLCASSYRGRNTEAFFGQGTRLTVV.

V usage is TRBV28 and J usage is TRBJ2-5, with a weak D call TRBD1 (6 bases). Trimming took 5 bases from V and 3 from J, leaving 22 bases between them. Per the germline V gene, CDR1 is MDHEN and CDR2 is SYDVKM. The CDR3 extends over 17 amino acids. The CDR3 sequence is CASSSPLLRDTKETQYF. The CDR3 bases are TGTGCCAGCAGTAGCCCTTTACTTCGGGACACGAAAGAGACCCAGTACTTC.

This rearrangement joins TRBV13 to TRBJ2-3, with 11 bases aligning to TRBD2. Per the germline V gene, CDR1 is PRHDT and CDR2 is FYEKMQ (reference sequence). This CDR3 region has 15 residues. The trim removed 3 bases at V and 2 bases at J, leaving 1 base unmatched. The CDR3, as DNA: TGTGCCAGCAGCTTTAGCGGGGGGGACACAGATACGCAGTATTTT. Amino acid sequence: CASSFSGGDTDTQYF.